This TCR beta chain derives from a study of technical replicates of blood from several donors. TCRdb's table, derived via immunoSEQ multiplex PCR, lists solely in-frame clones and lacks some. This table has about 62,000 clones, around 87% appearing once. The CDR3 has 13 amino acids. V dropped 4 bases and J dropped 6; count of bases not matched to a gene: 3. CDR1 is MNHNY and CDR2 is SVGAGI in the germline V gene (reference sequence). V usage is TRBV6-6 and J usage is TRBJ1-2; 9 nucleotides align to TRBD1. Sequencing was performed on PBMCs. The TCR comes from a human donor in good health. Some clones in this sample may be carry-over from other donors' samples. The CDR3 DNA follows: TGTGCCAGCAGTTCGGGACAGGGTAATGGCTACACCTTC. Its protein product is CASSSGQGNGYTF.